This T cell receptor (beta chain) was identified during a study of cytomegalovirus exposure and HLA in healthy donors. The study, taken as a whole, reports: In a later analysis, donors in an Asian-associated ancestry cluster reportedly had fewer N-insertions in productive TCRs than the cohort mean.

Germline-derived CDR1 and CDR2 are MNHEY and SVGAGI. The CDR3 sequence is 14 residues long. Trimming at V came to 6 bases and at J to 2 bases, leaving 7 bases not matched to a gene. PCR was performed using 60 Vbeta and 13 Jbeta primers. Produced via immunoSEQ multiplex PCR; TCRdb's table is partial and in-frame only. The data show 50,000 to 65,000 clones, with around 70% seen just once and around 3.1% held by the top ten. This clone was recorded once. Its antigen is unknown. The origin of this receptor is a man aged 18-30 years in good health and CMV-seronegative. The chain is built from TRBV6-5 and TRBJ2-7; 7 nucleotides agree with TRBD1. Sequenced material: PBMCs. The CDR3: CASSRSGQAYEQYF. The CDR3 DNA is TGTGCCAGCAGCCGGAGTGGACAGGCCTACGAGCAGTACTTC.